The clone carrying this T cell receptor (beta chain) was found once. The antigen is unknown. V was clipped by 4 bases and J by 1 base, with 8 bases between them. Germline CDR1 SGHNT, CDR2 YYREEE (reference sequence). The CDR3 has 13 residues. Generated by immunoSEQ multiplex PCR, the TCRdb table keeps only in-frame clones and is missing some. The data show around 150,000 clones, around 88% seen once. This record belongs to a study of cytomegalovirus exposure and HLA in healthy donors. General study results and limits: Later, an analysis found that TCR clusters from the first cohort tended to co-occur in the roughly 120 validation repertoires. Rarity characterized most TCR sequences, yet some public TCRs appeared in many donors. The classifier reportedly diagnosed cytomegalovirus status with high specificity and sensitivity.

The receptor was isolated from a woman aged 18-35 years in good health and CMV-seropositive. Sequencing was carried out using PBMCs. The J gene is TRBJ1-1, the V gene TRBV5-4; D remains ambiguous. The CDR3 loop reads CASSATRNTEAFF. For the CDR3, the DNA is TGTGCCAGCAGCGCAACAAGGAACACTGAAGCTTTCTTT.